A single sample gave rise to the 7 T cell receptor beta chains below, sequenced in a study of cytomegalovirus exposure and HLA in healthy donors. TCRdb's table, derived via immunoSEQ multiplex PCR, lists solely in-frame clones and lacks some. Of 65,000 to 80,000 clones in the sample, approximately 93% were seen once. What was sequenced was PBMCs. These receptors originate from a woman aged 18-30 years in good health and CMV-seropositive.

The chain has TRBV6-5 and TRBJ2-2; possibly TRBD1 for D (5 bases). This CDR3 has 15 residues. Germline V gives CDR1 MNHEY, CDR2 SVGAGI. Trimming pared 2 bases from V and 5 bases from J, leaving 12 bases between. Written as DNA, the CDR3 is TGTGCCAGCAGTTACATAGGGGCCGAGACCGGGGAGCTGTTTTTT. This gives the protein CASSYIGAETGELFF.

In this sample, this clone turned up once. This sequence joins TRBV7-8 and TRBJ2-7; 10 bases fit TRBD2. The CDR3 runs to 13 residues. The germline V gene has CDR1 SGHVS and CDR2 FQNEAQ. Losses at the gene ends were 5 bases for V and 7 bases for J; bases not matched to a gene: 5. CDR3 protein: CASSLGLASEQYF. CDR3 coding DNA: TGTGCCAGCAGCCTGGGACTAGCGAGTGAGCAGTACTTC.

In its sample, this clone was seen once. The germline gene is not matched at one end of the junction; a read error may be the cause. The J gene is TRBJ2-7, the V gene TRBV2, with D possibly matching TRBD2 (6 bases). CDR1 is SNHLY, CDR2 FYNNEI, per germline. The CDR3 spans 14 residues. CDR3 sequence (DNA): TGTGCCAGCGCGGGACCCTGGACAATCGACTCCCCTGACTTC. This codes for CASAGPWTIDSPDF.

The chain combines TRBV9 with TRBJ2-3; tentative D call: TRBD2 (6 bases). The germline V and J ends were trimmed by 0 bases and 0 bases, with 11 bases remaining between them. The CDR3 spans 16 residues. Germline loops: CDR1 SGDLS, CDR2 YYNGEE. For the CDR3, the DNA is TGTGCCAGCAGCGTAGCGGGCGGGGCAAGCACAGATACGCAGTATTTT. Translating it yields CASSVAGGASTDTQYF. Using reference TRBV9 and TRBJ2-3 for the parts outside the CDR3, the full variable domain is DSGVTQTPKHLITATGQRVTLRCSPRSGDLSVYWYQQSLDQGLQFLIQYYNGEERAKGNILERFSAQQFPDLHSELNLSSLELGDSALYFCASSVAGGASTDTQYFGPGTRLTVL.

This clone has only one observation. The chain uses TRBV5-4 and TRBJ2-1; TRBD2 matches 7 bases. Trimming took 3 bases from V and 8 from J; bases not matched to a gene: 11. Germline lookup yields CDR1 SGHNT and CDR2 YYREEE (reference sequence). This CDR3 has 15 residues. This chain's CDR3 is CASSSPRGAGDEQFF. CDR3 sequence (DNA): TGTGCCAGCAGCTCTCCGAGAGGGGCGGGGGATGAGCAGTTCTTC.

This clone was detected only a few times. The V gene is TRBV4-2, the J gene TRBJ2-1, with no clear D. This CDR3 has 16 amino acids. V shed 0 bases and J shed 4 bases, with 13 bases lying between them. Per the germline V gene, CDR1 is LGHNA and CDR2 is YNFKEQ. CDR3 sequence (DNA): TGTGCCAGCAGCCAAGAGCCCACAGTCAGTTACAATGAGCAGTTCTTC. It specifies CASSQEPTVSYNEQFF.

The V call is TRBV6-5, the J call TRBJ1-2, with 7 bases matching TRBD1. Losses at the gene ends were 5 bases for V and 4 bases for J; bases not matched to a gene: 4. CDR1 MNHEY and CDR2 SVGAGI come from the germline V gene. The CDR3 runs to 13 residues. The CDR3 loop reads CASSADRFYGYTF. The CDR3 DNA reads as TGTGCCAGCAGTGCGGACAGGTTCTATGGCTACACCTTC.